Shown below are 18 T cell receptor beta chains from a single sample sequenced in a study of prognosis after radiotherapy for stage I lung cancer. The study amplified the TCR beta CDR3 region from genomic DNA. This amplification was carried out by two rounds of multiplex PCR. Specific primers for each TRBV and TRBJ gene were what first-round PCR used. TCRdb recomputed calls from the multiplex PCR reads with MiXCR, one row per CDR3 protein. This table holds fewer than 20,000 distinct CDR3 sequences, more than 15% found once. Specimen: PBMCs, collected before or after stereotactic body radiation therapy (not recorded which). The receptors here all came from a donor aged 50 or older with non-small cell lung cancer.

The chain carries TRBV5-4 and TRBJ2-2, with 7 bases aligning to TRBD2. The germline gives CDR1 SGHNT, CDR2 YYREEE (reference sequence). V lost 6 bases and J lost 4; bases outside the gene matches: 9. The CDR3 consists of 15 residues. CDR3 sequence (DNA): TGTGCCAGCAAAAATGGGGGGGTTGGCACCGGGGAGCTGTTTTTT. This encodes CASKNGGVGTGELFF. Full variable domain (remainder filled in from reference TRBV5-4 and TRBJ2-2): ETGVTQSPTHLIKTRGQQVTLRCSSQSGHNTVSWYQQALGQGPQFIFQYYREEENGRGNFPPRFSGLQFPNYSSELNVNALELDDSALYLCASKNGGVGTGELFFGEGSRLTVL.

This clonotype was observed many times. This chain joins TRBV6-2 or TRBV6-3 and TRBJ1-1; D ambiguous. The CDR3 length is 13 residues. Trimming took 0 bases from V and 2 from J, leaving 4 bases between them. Germline V gives CDR1 MNHEY, CDR2 SVGEGT. CDR3 sequence (DNA): TGTGCCAGCAGTTACTCGCGTAACACTGAAGCTTTCTTT. Its protein product is CASSYSRNTEAFF.

Many counts were recorded for this clonotype. The chain couples TRBV7-2 to TRBJ2-2; TRBD2 is a possible D gene (5 bases). This CDR3 spans 16 amino acids. V lost 1 base and J lost 5, with 14 bases in between. Germline V CDR1 and CDR2: SGHTA, FQGNSA. In DNA, the CDR3 is TGTGCCAGCAGCTTAGATTGGGAGTCCTCGACCGGGGAGCTGTTTTTT. It codes for CASSLDWESSTGELFF.

This clonotype was picked up many times. The V and J genes are TRBV9 and TRBJ2-2; TRBD1 agrees at 8 bases. This CDR3 has 16 residues. V was pared by 4 bases and J by 6 bases, with 11 bases of the junction left unmatched. Germline V gives CDR1 SGDLS, CDR2 YYNGEE. CDR3: CASSPTTDRVPGELFF. CDR3 nucleotide sequence: TGTGCCAGCAGCCCGACGACGGACAGGGTCCCCGGGGAGCTGTTTTTT.

At least ten counts were recorded for this clonotype. This rearrangement joins TRBV30 to TRBJ2-7; 7 bases are a match to TRBD1. The CDR3 totals 11 residues. Per the germline V gene, CDR1 is GTSNPN and CDR2 is SVGIG (reference sequence). CDR3 nucleotide sequence: TGTGCAGCGGCAGGGGGCTACGAGCAGTACTTC. Its translation: CAAAGGYEQYF.

This clonotype was picked up many times. V and J are TRBV27 and TRBJ2-3; 11 nucleotides agree with TRBD2. V lost 4 bases, J lost 0 bases, and 3 bases stayed unmatched. Per the germline V gene, CDR1 is MNHEY and CDR2 is SMNVEV (reference sequence). This CDR3 spans 16 amino acids. The CDR3 reads CASSSLAGGSTDTQYF. CDR3 DNA sequence: TGTGCCAGCAGTTCTCTAGCGGGGGGAAGCACAGATACGCAGTATTTT.

This clonotype was found many times. The rearrangement joins TRBV10-3 to TRBJ2-7; D may be TRBD1 (6 bases). Germline CDR1 ENHRY, CDR2 SYGVKD. The CDR3 is 14 residues long. Trimming left V 3 bases short and J 3 bases short, with 12 bases between. The CDR3 loop is CAISERDRNYEQYF. The CDR3 DNA reads TGTGCCATCAGTGAAAGAGACAGGAACTACGAGCAGTACTTC.

Concerning this clonotype: Since a far larger clone is one base different, this is likely a read error. The chain has TRBV7-9 and TRBJ2-2; 8 nucleotides line up with TRBD2. The CDR3 length is 15 residues. Per the germline V gene, CDR1 is SEHNR and CDR2 is FQNEAQ (reference sequence). The chain's CDR3 is CASSLTGSGSGGLFF. The CDR3 coding sequence is TGTGCCAGCAGCTTAACCGGGAGTGGCAGCGGGGGGCTGTTTTTT.

As for this clonotype: This likely reflects a read error, since a far larger clone is one base away. This sequence joins TRBV9 and TRBJ2-7; perhaps TRBD2 as D (5 bases). CDR3 length equals 14 residues. Per germline, CDR1 SGDLS and CDR2 YYNGEE. V lost 4 bases and J lost 7, with 18 bases in between. The chain's CDR3 is CASSTGVSYNEQYF. The CDR3 DNA sequence: TGTGCCAGCAGCACCGGGGTATCCTACAATGAGCAGTACTTC.

Judged by abundance, this clonotype is large (0.1 to 1%). The V call is TRBV12-3 or TRBV12-4, the J call TRBJ2-1; 13 bases are a match to TRBD2. This CDR3 contains 17 residues. J was trimmed by 3 bases and V by 3 bases; bases with no gene match: 5. CDR3 residues: CASSLPTSGRVYNEQFF. CDR3 bases: TGTGCCAGCAGTTTGCCTACTAGCGGGAGGGTCTACAATGAGCAGTTCTTC.

This clonotype was observed many times. This chain connects TRBV2 to TRBJ2-3; D unresolved. CDR1 SNHLY and CDR2 FYNNEI come from the germline V gene. The CDR3 has 14 amino acids. The V end was cut by 6 bases, the J end by 0 bases, with 10 bases between. CDR3 in amino acids: CASSFVSSTDTQYF. The CDR3 coding sequence is TGTGCCAGCAGCTTTGTATCTAGCACAGATACGCAGTATTTT.

CDR3 loop: CSARVRVGETQYF. In DNA, the CDR3 is TGCAGTGCTAGGGTCAGGGTGGGGGAGACCCAGTACTTC. J is TRBJ2-5 and V is TRBV20-1; tentatively, D is TRBD1 (5 bases). Germline V lookup: CDR1 DFQATT, CDR2 SNEGSKA (reference sequence). The CDR3 contains 13 residues. V lost 3 bases and J 5 bases, leaving 13 bases between the germline ends.

Worth noting for this clonotype: It may be a read error: a sequence one base away is much more abundant. The chain uses TRBV6-1 and TRBJ2-4, with D possibly matching TRBD1 (6 bases). The V and J ends lost 8 bases and 4 bases respectively, with 15 bases between them. The V gene's germline CDR1 is MNHNS and CDR2 SASEGT. This CDR3 is built from 14 residues. Written as DNA, the CDR3 is TGTGCCAGCTTAGGGGGACAAACAAAAAACATTCAGTACTTC. This sequence encodes CASLGGQTKNIQYF.

This clonotype is categorized as medium-sized. V usage is TRBV7-9 and J usage is TRBJ2-3; 7 nucleotides align to TRBD2. The CDR3 consists of 17 residues. The trim removed 1 base at V and 1 base at J, leaving 8 bases unmatched. The germline CDR1 and CDR2 sequences are SEHNR and FQNEAQ (reference sequence). DNA for the CDR3: TGTGCCAGCAGCTTAGGGTCTGCGGGAGCGCGCACAGATACGCAGTATTTT. Protein product: CASSLGSAGARTDTQYF. Looking up the rest from reference TRBV7-9 and TRBJ2-3 gives the full variable domain: DTGVSQNPRHKITKRGQNVTFRCDPISEHNRLYWYRQTLGQGPEFLTYFQNEAQLEKSRLLSDRFSAERPKGSFSTLEIQRTEQGDSAMYLCASSLGSAGARTDTQYFGPGTRLTVL.

This clonotype has a count of ten or more. The V gene is TRBV6-2 or TRBV6-3, the J gene TRBJ2-1; tentatively, D is TRBD2 (5 bases). CDR1 and CDR2 (germline): MNHEY, SVGEGT. This CDR3 spans 13 amino acids. The V and J ends lost 4 bases and 6 bases respectively, with 10 bases between them. The CDR3 nucleotides read TGTGCCAGCAGTTCTCCGGGAACCAATGAGCAGTTCTTC. Translated, it gives CASSSPGTNEQFF.

The table lists this clonotype with many counts. The rearrangement links TRBV7-2 to TRBJ1-6; D is unresolved. The V and J ends lost 2 bases and 2 bases respectively, with 7 bases between them. Germline CDR1 SGHTA, CDR2 FQGNSA. This CDR3 has 15 amino acids. CDR3 residues: CASSLFGPYNSPLHF. Here the CDR3 DNA reads TGTGCCAGCAGCTTATTTGGTCCCTATAATTCACCCCTCCACTTT.

This clonotype was counted many times. The chain employs TRBV15 and TRBJ2-5; 7 nucleotides align to TRBD1. This CDR3 is 15 amino acids long. Unmatched junction bases numbered 8, after V lost 0 bases and J lost 7 bases. The germline CDR1 and CDR2 sequences are LNHNV and YYDKDF (reference sequence). The CDR3 sequence is CATSRDQNRGGTQYF. CDR3 coding DNA: TGTGCCACCAGCAGAGATCAGAACAGGGGTGGGACCCAGTACTTC. Full variable domain (remainder filled in from reference TRBV15 and TRBJ2-5): DAMVIQNPRYQVTQFGKPVTLSCSQTLNHNVMYWYQQKSSQAPKLLFHYYDKDFNNEADTPDNFQSRRPNTSFCFLDIRSPGLGDTAMYLCATSRDQNRGGTQYFGPGTRLLVL.

Sample share makes this clonotype medium-sized. V usage is TRBV11-2 and J usage is TRBJ1-2, with D uncertain. This CDR3 is built from 14 residues. V gave up 1 base and J gave up 8 bases, with 14 bases separating them. Germline-derived CDR1 and CDR2 are SGHAT and FQNNGV. Here the CDR3 DNA reads TGTGCCAGCAGCTTAGGAGCGGGTCCAAAGGGCTACACCTTC. Amino acid sequence: CASSLGAGPKGYTF.